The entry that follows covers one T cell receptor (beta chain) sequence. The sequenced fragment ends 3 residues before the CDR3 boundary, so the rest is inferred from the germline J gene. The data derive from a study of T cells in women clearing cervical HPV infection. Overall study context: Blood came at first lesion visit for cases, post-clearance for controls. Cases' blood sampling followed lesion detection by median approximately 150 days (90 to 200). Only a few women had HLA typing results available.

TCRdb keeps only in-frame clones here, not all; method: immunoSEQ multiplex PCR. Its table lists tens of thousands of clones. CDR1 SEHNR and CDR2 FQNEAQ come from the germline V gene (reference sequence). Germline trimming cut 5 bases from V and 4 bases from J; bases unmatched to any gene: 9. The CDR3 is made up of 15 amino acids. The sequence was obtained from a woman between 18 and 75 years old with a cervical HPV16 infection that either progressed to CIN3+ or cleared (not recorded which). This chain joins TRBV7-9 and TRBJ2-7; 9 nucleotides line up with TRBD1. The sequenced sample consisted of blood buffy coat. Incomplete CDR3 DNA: TGTGCCAGCAGCCCTCGGACAGGGGTTAGTTACGAG. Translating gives CASSPRTGVSYE. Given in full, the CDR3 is CASSPRTGVSYEQYF. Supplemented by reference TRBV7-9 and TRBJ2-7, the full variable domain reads DTGVSQNPRHKITKRGQNVTFRCDPISEHNRLYWYRQTLGQGPEFLTYFQNEAQLEKSRLLSDRFSAERPKGSFSTLEIQRTEQGDSAMYLCASSPRTGVSYEQYFGPGTRLTVT.